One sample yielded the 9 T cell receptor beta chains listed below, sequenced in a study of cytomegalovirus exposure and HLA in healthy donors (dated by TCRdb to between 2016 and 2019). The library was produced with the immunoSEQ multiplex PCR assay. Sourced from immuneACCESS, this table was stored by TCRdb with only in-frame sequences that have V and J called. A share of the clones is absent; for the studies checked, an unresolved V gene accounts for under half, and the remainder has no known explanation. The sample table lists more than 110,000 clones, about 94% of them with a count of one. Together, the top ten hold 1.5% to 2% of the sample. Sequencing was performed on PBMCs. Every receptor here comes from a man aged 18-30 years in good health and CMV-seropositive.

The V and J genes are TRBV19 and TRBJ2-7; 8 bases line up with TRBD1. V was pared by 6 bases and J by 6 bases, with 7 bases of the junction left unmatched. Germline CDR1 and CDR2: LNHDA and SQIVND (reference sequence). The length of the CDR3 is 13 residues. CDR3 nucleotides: TGTGCCAGTAGAAGGACAGGGCAGTCCGAGCAGTACTTC. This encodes CASRRTGQSEQYF.

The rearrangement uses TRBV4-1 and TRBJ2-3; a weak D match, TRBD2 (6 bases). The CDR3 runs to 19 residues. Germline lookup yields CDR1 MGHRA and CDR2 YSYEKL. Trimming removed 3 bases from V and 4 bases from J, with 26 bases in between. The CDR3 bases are TGCGCCAGCAGCCACCCCTCTGGAGGGTGGCCCGTTGTGGCAGATACGCAGTATTTT. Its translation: CASSHPSGGWPVVADTQYF.

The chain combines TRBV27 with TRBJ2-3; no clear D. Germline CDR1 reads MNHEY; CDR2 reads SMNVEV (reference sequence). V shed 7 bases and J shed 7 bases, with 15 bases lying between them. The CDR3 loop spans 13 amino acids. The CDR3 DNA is TGTGCCAGCAAAGTCGGGTCCCAATATACGCAGTATTTT. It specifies CASKVGSQYTQYF.

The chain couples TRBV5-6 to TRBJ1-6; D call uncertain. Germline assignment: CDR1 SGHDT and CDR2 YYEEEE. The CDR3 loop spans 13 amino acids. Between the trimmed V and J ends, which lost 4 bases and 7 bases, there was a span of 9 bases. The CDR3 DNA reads TGTGCCAGCAGCCAGAAACCCAATTCACCCCTCCACTTT. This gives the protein CASSQKPNSPLHF.

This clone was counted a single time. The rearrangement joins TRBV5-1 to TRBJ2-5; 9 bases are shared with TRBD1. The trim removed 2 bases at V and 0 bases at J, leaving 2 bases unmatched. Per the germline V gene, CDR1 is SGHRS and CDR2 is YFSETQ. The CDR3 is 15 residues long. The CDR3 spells CASSFTGGNQETQYF. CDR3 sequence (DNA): TGCGCCAGCAGCTTTACAGGGGGCAACCAAGAGACCCAGTACTTC.

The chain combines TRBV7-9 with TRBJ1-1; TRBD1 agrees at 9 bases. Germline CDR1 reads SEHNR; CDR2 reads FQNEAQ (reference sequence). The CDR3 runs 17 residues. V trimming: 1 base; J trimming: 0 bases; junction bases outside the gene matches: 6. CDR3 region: CASSLGQGGTMNTEAFF. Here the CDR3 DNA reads TGTGCCAGCAGCTTAGGACAGGGGGGAACAATGAACACTGAAGCTTTCTTT.

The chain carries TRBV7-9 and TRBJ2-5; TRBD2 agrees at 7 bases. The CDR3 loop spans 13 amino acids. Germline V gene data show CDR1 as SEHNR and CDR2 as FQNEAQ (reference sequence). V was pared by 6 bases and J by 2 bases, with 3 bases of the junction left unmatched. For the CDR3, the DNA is TGTGCCAGCAGACCGGGACTACAAGAGACCCAGTACTTC. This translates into CASRPGLQETQYF. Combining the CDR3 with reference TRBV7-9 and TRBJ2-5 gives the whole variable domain DTGVSQNPRHKITKRGQNVTFRCDPISEHNRLYWYRQTLGQGPEFLTYFQNEAQLEKSRLLSDRFSAERPKGSFSTLEIQRTEQGDSAMYLCASRPGLQETQYFGPGTRLLVL.

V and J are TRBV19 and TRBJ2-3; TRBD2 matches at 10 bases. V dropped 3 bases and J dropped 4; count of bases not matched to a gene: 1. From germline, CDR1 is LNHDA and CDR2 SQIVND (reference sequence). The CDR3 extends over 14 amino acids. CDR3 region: CASSIGLAADTQYF. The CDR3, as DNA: TGTGCCAGTAGTATCGGACTAGCGGCAGATACGCAGTATTTT.

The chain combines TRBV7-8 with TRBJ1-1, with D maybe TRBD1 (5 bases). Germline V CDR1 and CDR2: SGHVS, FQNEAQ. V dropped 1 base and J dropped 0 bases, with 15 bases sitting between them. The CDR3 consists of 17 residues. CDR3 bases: TGTGCCAGCAGCTTAGATCGCGCCAGGGTCATGAACACTGAAGCTTTCTTT. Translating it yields CASSLDRARVMNTEAFF.